This TCR beta chain derives from a study of blood T cell repertoires in COVID-19. Study in general: The United States, Italy and Spain supplied acute and convalescent COVID-19 samples. Nucleic acid was either cDNA or gDNA, and it came from T cells, B-cell-depleted T cells, or PBMCs.

The germline CDR1 and CDR2 sequences are MGHRA and YSYEKL. The CDR3 runs 16 residues. Trimming took 1 base from V and 5 from J; bases not matched to a gene: 7. Under the authors' procedure: Amplified reference gene primers provided the basis for estimating nucleated cell counts. Only in-frame clones appear in the TCRdb table, and some are missing; sequencing was by immunoSEQ multiplex PCR. Clone size and the V and J calls come from that table; the DNA yielded D and trimming. The data show under 250,000 clones, 85% to 90% seen once. The Seattle patients joined while their infection was active and were tracked longitudinally afterward.

Material: peripheral blood. The genes are TRBV4-1 and TRBJ2-2, with 7 bases that match TRBD1. This clonotype was obtained from a man aged 50-60 years with COVID-19, enrolled during active disease. The CDR3 DNA sequence: TGCGCCAGCAGCCAAGCACGGCAGGGGGTGACCGGGGAGCTGTTTTTT. It is translated as CASSQARQGVTGELFF.